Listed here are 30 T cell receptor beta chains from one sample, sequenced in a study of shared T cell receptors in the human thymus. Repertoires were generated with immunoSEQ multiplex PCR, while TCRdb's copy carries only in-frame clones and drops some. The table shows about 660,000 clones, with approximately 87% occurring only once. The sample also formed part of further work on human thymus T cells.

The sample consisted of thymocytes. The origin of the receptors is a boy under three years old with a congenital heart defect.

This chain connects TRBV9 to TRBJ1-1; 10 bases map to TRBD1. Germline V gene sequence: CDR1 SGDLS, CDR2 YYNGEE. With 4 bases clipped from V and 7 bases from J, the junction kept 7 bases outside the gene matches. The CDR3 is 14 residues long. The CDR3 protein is CASSPGTGEGEAFF. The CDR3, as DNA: TGTGCCAGCAGCCCGGGGACAGGGGAGGGTGAAGCTTTCTTT.

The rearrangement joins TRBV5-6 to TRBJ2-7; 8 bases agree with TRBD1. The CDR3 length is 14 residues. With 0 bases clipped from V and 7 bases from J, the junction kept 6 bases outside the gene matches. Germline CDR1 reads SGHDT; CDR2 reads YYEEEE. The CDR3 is CASSLAPGGREQYF. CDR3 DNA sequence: TGTGCCAGCAGCTTGGCTCCAGGGGGCAGGGAGCAGTACTTC.

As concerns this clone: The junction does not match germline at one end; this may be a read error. CDR3 bases: TGTGCCACCACCAGACACAGGGATTCTGGAAACACCATATATTTT. This translates into CATTRHRDSGNTIYF. The genes are TRBV15 and TRBJ1-3, with D perhaps matching TRBD1 (6 bases). Germline values: CDR1 LNHNV, CDR2 YYDKDF (reference sequence). The CDR3 spans 15 residues.

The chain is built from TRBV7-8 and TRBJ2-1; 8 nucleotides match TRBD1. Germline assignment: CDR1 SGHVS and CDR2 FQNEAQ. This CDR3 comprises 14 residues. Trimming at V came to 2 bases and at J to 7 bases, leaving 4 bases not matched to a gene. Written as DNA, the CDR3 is TGTGCCAGCAGCTTACAGGGGGCTCGGAATGAGCAGTTCTTC. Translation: CASSLQGARNEQFF.

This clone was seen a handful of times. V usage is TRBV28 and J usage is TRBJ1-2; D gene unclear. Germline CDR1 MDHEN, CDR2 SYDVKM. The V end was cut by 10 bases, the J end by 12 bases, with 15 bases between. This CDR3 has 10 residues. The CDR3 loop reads CATRRFLDTF. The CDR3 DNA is TGTGCCACCCGTCGGTTCCTGGACACCTTC.

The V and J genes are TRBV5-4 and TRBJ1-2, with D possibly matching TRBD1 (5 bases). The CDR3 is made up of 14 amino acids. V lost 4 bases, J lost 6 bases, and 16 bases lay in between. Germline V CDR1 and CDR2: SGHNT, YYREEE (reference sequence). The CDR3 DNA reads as TGTGCCAGCAGCGAACAGGAAAATGAGAATGGCTACACCTTC. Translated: CASSEQENENGYTF.

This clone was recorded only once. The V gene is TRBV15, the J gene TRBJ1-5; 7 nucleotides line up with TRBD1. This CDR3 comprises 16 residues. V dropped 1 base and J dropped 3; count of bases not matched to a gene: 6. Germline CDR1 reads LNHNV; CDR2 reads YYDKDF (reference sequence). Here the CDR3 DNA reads TGTGCCACCAGCAGAGCCAGAAGGGGGCCCAATCAGCCCCAGCATTTT. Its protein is CATSRARRGPNQPQHF.

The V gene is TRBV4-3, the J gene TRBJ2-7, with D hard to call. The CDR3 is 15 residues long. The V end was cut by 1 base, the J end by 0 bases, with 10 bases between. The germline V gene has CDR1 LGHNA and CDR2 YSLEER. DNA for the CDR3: TGCGCCAGCAGCCAAGGAGGCCCAAGCTCCTACGAGCAGTACTTC. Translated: CASSQGGPSSYEQYF.

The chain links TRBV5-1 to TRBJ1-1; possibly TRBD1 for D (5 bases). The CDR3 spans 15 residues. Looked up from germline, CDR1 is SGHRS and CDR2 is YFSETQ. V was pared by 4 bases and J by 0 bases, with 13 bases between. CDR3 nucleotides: TGCGCCAGCAGCCGGGGGTTAAGGATGAACACTGAAGCTTTCTTT. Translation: CASSRGLRMNTEAFF.

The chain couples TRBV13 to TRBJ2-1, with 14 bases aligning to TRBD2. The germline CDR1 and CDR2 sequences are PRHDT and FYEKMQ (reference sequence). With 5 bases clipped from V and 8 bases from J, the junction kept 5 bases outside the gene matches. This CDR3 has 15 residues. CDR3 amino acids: CASSPGLAGVDEQFF. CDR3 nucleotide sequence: TGTGCCAGCAGCCCGGGACTAGCGGGAGTCGATGAGCAGTTCTTC.

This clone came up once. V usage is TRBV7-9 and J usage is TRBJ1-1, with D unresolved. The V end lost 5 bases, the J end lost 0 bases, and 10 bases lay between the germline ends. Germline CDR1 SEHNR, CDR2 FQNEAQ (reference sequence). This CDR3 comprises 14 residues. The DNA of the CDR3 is TGTGCCAGCAGCCCCCGACAAATGAACACTGAAGCTTTCTTT. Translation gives CASSPRQMNTEAFF.

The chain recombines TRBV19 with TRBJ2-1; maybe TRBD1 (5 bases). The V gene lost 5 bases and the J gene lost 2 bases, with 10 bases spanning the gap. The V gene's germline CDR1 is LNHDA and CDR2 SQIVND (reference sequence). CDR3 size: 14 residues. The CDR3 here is CASSPGMAYNEQFF. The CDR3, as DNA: TGTGCCAGTAGTCCAGGGATGGCCTACAATGAGCAGTTCTTC.

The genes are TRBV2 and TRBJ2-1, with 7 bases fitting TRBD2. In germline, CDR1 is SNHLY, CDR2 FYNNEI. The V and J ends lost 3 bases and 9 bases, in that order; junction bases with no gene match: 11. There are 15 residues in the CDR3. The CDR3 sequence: CASSDFAGDHGEQFF. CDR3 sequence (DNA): TGTGCCAGCAGTGATTTCGCGGGAGACCACGGTGAGCAGTTCTTC.

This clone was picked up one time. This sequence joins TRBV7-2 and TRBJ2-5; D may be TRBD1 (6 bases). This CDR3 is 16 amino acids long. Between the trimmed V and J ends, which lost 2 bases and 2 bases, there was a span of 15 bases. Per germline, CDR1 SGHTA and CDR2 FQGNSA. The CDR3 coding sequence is TGTGCCAGCAGCTTACGCAGGGGCGCTGATCAAGAGACCCAGTACTTC. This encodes CASSLRRGADQETQYF.

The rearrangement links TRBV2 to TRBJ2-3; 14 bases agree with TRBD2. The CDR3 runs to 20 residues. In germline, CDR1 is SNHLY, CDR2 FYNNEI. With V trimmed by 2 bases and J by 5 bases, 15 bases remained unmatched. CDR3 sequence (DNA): TGTGCCAGCAGTGAAAAGGGGACTAGCGGGAGTGGGGATCTTGGAGATACGCAGTATTTT. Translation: CASSEKGTSGSGDLGDTQYF.

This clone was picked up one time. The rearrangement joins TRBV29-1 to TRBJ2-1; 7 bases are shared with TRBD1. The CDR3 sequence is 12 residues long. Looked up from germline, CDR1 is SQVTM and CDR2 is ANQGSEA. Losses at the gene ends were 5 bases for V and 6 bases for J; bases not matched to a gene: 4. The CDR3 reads CSVKQGRNEQFF. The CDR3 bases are TGCAGCGTTAAACAGGGGCGCAATGAGCAGTTCTTC.

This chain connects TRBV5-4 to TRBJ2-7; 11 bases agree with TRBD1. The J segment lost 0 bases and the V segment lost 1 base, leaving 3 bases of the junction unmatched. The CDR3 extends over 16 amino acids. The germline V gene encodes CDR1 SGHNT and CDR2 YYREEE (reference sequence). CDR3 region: CASSLPGQGVSYEQYF. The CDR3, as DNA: TGTGCCAGCAGCTTGCCGGGACAGGGGGTCTCCTACGAGCAGTACTTC.

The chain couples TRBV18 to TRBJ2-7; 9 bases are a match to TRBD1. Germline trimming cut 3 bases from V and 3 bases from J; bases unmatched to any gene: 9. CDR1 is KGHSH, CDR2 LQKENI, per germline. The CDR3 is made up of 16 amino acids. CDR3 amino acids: CASSPRTGEYLYEQYF. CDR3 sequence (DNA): TGTGCCAGCTCACCCAGGACAGGGGAATATCTCTACGAGCAGTACTTC.

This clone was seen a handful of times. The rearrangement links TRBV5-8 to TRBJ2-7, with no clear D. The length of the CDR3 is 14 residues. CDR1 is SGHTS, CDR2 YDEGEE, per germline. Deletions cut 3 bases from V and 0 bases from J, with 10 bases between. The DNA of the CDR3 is TGTGCCAGCAGCTCCCACAGTAGCTCCTACGAGCAGTACTTC. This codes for CASSSHSSSYEQYF.

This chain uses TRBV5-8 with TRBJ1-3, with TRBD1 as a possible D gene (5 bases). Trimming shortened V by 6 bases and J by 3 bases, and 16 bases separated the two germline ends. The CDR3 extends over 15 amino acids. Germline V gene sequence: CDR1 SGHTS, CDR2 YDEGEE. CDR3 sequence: CASTKGRGRGNTIYF. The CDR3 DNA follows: TGTGCCAGCACCAAGGGTAGGGGCCGTGGAAACACCATATATTTT.

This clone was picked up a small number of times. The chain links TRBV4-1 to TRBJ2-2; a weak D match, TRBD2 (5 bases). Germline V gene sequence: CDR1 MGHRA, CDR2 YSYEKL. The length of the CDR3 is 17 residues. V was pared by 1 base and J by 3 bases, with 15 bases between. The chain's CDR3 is CASSQAWSVRDTGELFF. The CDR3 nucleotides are TGCGCCAGCAGCCAAGCGTGGTCAGTGCGGGACACCGGGGAGCTGTTTTTT.

CDR3 sequence reads: CASSLVKAGYNVLTF. The CDR3 DNA sequence: TGTGCCAGCAGCTTAGTAAAGGCGGGATACAACGTCCTGACTTTC. This sequence joins TRBV7-2 and TRBJ2-6, with D possibly matching TRBD2 (6 bases). This CDR3 is built from 15 residues. CDR1 and CDR2 (germline): SGHTA, FQGNSA. The V and J ends lost 1 base and 9 bases respectively, with 13 bases between them.

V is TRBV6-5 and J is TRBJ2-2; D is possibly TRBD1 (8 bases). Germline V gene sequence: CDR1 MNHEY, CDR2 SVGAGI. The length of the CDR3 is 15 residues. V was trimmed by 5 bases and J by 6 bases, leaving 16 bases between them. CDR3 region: CASSQQGGPAGELFF. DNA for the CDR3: TGTGCCAGCAGTCAACAGGGGGGGCCCGCCGGGGAGCTGTTTTTT.

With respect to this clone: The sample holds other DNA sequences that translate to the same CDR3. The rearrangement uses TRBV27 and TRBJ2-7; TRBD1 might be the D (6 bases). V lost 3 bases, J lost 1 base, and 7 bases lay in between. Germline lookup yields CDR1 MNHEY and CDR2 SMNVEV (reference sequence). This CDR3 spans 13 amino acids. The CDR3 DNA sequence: TGTGCCAGCAGTTTCAGGGGTTCCTACGAGCAGTACTTC. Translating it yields CASSFRGSYEQYF.

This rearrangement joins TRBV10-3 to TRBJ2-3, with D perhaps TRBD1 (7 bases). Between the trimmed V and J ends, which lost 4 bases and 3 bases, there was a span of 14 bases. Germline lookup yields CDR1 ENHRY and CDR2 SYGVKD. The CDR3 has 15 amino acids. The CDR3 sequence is CAISGWRGRTDTQYF. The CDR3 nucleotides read TGTGCCATCAGTGGCTGGAGGGGGCGGACAGATACGCAGTATTTT.

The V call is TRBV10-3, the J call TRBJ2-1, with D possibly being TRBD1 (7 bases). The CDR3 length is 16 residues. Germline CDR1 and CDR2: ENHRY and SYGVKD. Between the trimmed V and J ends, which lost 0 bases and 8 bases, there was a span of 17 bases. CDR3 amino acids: CAISESRAGGQDEQFF. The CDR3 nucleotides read TGTGCCATCAGTGAGTCGAGGGCAGGGGGGCAGGATGAGCAGTTCTTC.

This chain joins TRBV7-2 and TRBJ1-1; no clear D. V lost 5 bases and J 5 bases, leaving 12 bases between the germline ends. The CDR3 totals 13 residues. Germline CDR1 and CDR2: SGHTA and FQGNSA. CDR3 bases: TGTGCCAGCAGCAGAGGTCGAGCTACTGAAGCTTTCTTT. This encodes CASSRGRATEAFF.

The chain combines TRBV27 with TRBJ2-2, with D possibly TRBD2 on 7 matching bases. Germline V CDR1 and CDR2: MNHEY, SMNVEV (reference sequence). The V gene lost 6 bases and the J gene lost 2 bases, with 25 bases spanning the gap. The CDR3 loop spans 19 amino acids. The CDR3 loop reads CASRRGGGSYRPNTGELFF. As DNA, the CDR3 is TGTGCCAGCAGACGAGGGGGGGGGTCCTATCGTCCTAACACCGGGGAGCTGTTTTTT.

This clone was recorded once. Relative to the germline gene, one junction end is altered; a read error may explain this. The CDR3 nucleotides read TGTGCTAGCAGCGTCGGGACAGGGGGGTACTACGAGCAGTACTTC. This encodes CASSVGTGGYYEQYF. The V gene is TRBV7-7, the J gene TRBJ2-7, with TRBD1 matching over 11 bases. From germline, CDR1 is SSHAT and CDR2 FNYEAQ (reference sequence). This CDR3 contains 15 residues.

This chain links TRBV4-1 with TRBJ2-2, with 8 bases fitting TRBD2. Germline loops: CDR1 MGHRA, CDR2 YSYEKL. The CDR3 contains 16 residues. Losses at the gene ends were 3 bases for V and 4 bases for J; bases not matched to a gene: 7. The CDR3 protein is CASSQPGLESTGELFF. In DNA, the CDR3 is TGCGCCAGCAGCCAGCCGGGACTAGAAAGCACCGGGGAGCTGTTTTTT.